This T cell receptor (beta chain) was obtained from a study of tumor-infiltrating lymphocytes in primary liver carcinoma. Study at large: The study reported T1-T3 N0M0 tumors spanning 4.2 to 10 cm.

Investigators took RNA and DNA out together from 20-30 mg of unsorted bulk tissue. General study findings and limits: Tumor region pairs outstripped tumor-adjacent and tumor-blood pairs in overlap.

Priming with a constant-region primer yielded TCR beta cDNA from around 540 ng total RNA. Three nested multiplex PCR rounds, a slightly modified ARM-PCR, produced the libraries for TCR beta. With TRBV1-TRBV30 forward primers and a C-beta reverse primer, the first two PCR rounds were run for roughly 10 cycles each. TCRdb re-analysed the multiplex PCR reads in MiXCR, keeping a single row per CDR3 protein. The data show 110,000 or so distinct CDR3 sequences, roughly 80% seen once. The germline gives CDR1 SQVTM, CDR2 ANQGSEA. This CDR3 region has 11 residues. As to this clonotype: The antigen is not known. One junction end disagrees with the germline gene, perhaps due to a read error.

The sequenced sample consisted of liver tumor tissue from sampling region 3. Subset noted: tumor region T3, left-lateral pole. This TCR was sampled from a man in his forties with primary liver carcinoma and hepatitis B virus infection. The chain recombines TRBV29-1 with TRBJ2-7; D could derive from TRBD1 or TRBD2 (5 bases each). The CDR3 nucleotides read TGCAGCGCCCTCTTCGGGGCCGATCAGTACTTT. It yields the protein CSALFGADQYF.